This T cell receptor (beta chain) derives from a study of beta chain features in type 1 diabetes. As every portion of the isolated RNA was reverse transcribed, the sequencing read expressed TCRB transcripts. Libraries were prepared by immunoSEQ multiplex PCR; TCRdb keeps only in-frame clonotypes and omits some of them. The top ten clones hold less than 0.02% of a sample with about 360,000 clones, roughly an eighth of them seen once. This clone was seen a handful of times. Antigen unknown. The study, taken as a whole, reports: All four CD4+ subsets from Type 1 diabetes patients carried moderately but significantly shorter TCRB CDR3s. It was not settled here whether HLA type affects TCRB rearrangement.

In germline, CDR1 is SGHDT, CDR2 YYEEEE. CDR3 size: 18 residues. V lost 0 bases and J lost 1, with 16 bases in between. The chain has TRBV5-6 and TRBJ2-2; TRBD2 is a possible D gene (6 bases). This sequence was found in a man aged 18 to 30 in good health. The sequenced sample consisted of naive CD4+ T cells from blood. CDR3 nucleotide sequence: TGTGCCAGCAGCTTGGGCGCTTGGGAGGCTATGAACACCGGGGAGCTGTTTTTT. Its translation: CASSLGAWEAMNTGELFF.